This T cell receptor (beta chain) was retrieved from a study of PD-1 blockade in classical Hodgkin lymphoma. About the study: Patients received nivolumab 3 mg/kg intravenously every 2 weeks.

Following autologous stem cell transplantation, relapse occurred in every patient, and exposure to brentuximab vedotin varied. Findings and limits, study-wide: Relapsed/refractory patients reportedly had the lowest baseline TCR diversity, below newly diagnosed patients, who were below healthy donors. Baseline diversity was lower in partial responders and progressors than complete responders.

As regards this clone: Its antigen is still unknown. Different DNA sequences within this sample yield the same CDR3.

Sequencing used immunoSEQ multiplex PCR; TCRdb keeps in-frame clones, though not all of them. In the table there are about 50,000 clones, 85% to 90% of which are singletons. V shed 0 bases and J shed 7 bases, with 8 bases lying between them. In germline, CDR1 is SGHRS, CDR2 YFSETQ. The CDR3 consists of 13 residues. This rearrangement joins TRBV5-1 to TRBJ2-1; D remains unclear. This TCR was recovered from a human donor with classical Hodgkin lymphoma. Sequences were derived from peripheral blood mononuclear cells (PBMCs), sampled before the second cycle of nivolumab. The chain's CDR3 is CASSLVVGNEQFF. The CDR3 bases are TGCGCCAGCAGCTTGGTAGTCGGGAATGAGCAGTTCTTC.